This is a list of T cell receptor beta chains from one sample in a study of neoadjuvant anti-PD-1 for oral cavity cancer. Assay: immunoSEQ multiplex PCR; the TCRdb copy retains only in-frame clones and omits some. This sample has about 72,000 clones; about 88% occur once, and the top ten carry 3.4%. The specimen was PBMCs, collected after nivolumab (anti-PD-1) treatment. The receptors were gathered from a person between 40 and 79 years old with oral cavity squamous cell carcinoma. CDR3s include the opening cysteine and the closing phenylalanine or tryptophan. Clone size is shown for a subset of rows, as once, few, many or a class of expanded clone.

size	V	CDR3
NA	TRBV5-1	CASSLWSVLGDTQYF
NA	TRBV10-3	CAISEPGLAFNEQFF
NA	TRBV7-8	CASSSGLAGPPFF
NA	TRBV9	CASSVTGLAGSDEQFF
once	TRBV11-3	CASSLDNPREGDIQYF
NA	TRBV9	CASSVAIEPGNTIYF
once	TRBV7-9	CASSLIYEQYF
NA	TRBV11-2	CASSVPPGPQSYEQYF
NA	TRBV5-1	CASSYGGGGYEQYF
NA	TRBV18	CASSPNTGTGANVLTF
NA	TRBV5-5	CASSLGRTANTEAFF
NA	TRBV6-6	CASSYSLAVEQYF
NA	TRBV6-1	CASVQSSFNEQFF
NA	TRBV5-1	CASSLAPGTGIAFF
NA	TRBV6-4	CASSVEGYSSYNEQFF
NA	TRBV7-9	CASSFGYQETQYF
NA	TRBV6-5	CASSSEGVPPYEQYF
NA	TRBV5-1	CASSPDRAQNEKLFF
NA	TRBV7-9	CASSAGTSGTISYEQYF
once	TRBV7-3	CASSFEKGSGYTF
NA	TRBV27	CASSLRGIVDTIYF
NA	TRBV28	CASSRTGNQPQHF
NA	TRBV28	CASIRPNGGYGYTF
NA	TRBV11-2	CASSFGQGRQETQYF
NA	TRBV7-9	CASSFTGEREAFF
NA	TRBV25-1	CASRNGGPNTGELFF
NA	TRBV5-5	CASTPGRTQYEQYF
NA	TRBV5-1	CASKRKDTTNTGELFF
NA	TRBV5-4	CASSLDGSGTGTHNEQFF
NA	TRBV6-5	CASRSGLAGGGQYF
once	TRBV6-1	CASSRTGGGIETQYF
NA	TRBV5-1	CASSLEGWETQYF